This T cell receptor (beta chain) was found in a study of siplizumab effects on memory and regulatory T cells. As for this clone: Its target is not known.

Only in-frame clones appear in the TCRdb table, and some are missing; sequencing was by immunoSEQ multiplex PCR. The sample carries about 100,000 clones, over 90% recorded once. Study conclusions and caveats: Roughly 80-97% of proliferating CD4+ or CD8+ clones lacked an assignable naive or memory phenotype. For siplizumab cultures, the suppressive function of their proliferating Tregs was not confirmed.

The sequence was collected from a human donor in good health. The sequencing sample was made of non-Treg CD4+ T cells sorted from blood.

The CDR3 here is CASSPLAGGPTDTQYF. The CDR3 coding sequence is TGTGCCAGCAGCCCCCTAGCGGGAGGCCCCACAGATACGCAGTATTTT. The chain is built from TRBV14 and TRBJ2-3; TRBD2 matches 11 bases. J gave up 2 bases and V 4 bases, and 5 bases lay outside the gene matches. CDR3 length: 16 amino acids. Germline V CDR1 and CDR2: SGHDN, FVKESK.